This section outlines one T cell receptor (beta chain) sequence together with its context. Trimming took 3 bases from V and 6 from J; bases not matched to a gene: 12. The CDR3 sequence is 17 residues long. CDR1 MGHDK and CDR2 SYGVNS come from the germline V gene. This entry comes from a study of T cell changes during pregnancy in multiple sclerosis. Produced via immunoSEQ multiplex PCR; TCRdb's table is partial and in-frame only. This sample yields 60,000 to 65,000 clones, of which approximately 92% are seen a single time; around 2.8% belongs to the top ten. This clonotype was sampled from a female donor in good health, enrolled as a control in a pregnancy study. The genes are TRBV25-1 and TRBJ2-2, with 8 bases matching TRBD1. Sample: peripheral blood, taken in the second trimester of pregnancy. CDR3 bases: TGTGCCAGCAGTGATTACGCCGGGACAGGCTCAGCCGGGGAGCTGTTTTTT. It specifies CASSDYAGTGSAGELFF.